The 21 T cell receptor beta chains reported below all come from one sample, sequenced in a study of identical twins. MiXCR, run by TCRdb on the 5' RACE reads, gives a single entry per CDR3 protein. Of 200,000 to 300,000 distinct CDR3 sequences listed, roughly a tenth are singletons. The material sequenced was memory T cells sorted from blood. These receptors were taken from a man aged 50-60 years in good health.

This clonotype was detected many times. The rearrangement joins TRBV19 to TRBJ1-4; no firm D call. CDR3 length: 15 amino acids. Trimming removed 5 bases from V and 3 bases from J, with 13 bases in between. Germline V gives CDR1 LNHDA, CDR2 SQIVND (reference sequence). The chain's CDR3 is CASSYRRRPNEKLFF. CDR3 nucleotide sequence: TGTGCCAGTAGTTATCGACGGCGACCTAATGAAAAACTGTTTTTT.

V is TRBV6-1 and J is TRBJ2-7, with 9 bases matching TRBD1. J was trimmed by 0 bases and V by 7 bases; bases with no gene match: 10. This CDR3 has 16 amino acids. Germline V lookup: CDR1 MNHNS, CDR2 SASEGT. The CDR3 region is CASTSLYRGLSYEQYF. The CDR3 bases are TGTGCCAGCACCTCACTATACAGGGGGCTCTCCTACGAGCAGTACTTC.

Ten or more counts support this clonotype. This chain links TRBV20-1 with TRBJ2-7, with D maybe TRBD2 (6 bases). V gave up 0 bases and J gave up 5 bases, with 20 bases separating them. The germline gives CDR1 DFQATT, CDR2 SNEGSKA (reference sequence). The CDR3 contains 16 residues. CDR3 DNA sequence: TGCAGTGCTAGAGATCTACGGGGGTACCTTACTGACGAGCAGTACTTC. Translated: CSARDLRGYLTDEQYF.

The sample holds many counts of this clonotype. The CDR3 region has the DNA TGCGCCAGCAGACCTAGGACAGGGGTTAGCTCTGGGGCCAACGTCCTGACTTTC. It yields the protein CASRPRTGVSSGANVLTF. The V and J genes are TRBV5-1 and TRBJ2-6; 9 bases fit TRBD1. This CDR3 spans 18 amino acids. Germline CDR1 reads SGHRS; CDR2 reads YFSETQ. Unmatched junction bases numbered 9, after V lost 5 bases and J lost 0 bases.

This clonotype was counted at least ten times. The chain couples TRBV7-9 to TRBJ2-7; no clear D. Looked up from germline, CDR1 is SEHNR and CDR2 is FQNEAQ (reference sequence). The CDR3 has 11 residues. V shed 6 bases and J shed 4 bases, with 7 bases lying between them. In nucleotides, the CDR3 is TGTGCCAGCAGAGACGGATACGAGCAGTACTTC. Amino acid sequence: CASRDGYEQYF.

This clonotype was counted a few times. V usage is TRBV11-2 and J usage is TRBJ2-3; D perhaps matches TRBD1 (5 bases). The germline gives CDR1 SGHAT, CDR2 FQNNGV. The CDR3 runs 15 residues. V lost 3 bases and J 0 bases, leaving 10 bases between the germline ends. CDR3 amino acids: CASSFTQASTDTQYF. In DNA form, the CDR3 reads TGTGCCAGCAGCTTCACACAGGCTAGCACAGATACGCAGTATTTT.

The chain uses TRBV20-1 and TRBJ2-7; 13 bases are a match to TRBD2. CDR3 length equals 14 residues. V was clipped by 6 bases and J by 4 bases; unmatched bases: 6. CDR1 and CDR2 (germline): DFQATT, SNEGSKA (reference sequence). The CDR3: CSAERTSGSYEQYF. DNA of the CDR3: TGCAGTGCAGAACGGACTAGCGGGAGTTACGAGCAGTACTTC.

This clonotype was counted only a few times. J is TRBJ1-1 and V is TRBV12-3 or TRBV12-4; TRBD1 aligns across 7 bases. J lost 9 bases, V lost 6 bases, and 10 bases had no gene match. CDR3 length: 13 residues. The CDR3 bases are TGTGCCAGCAGCGCAGCCAAGGGGGCCAAAGCTTTCTTT. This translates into CASSAAKGAKAFF.

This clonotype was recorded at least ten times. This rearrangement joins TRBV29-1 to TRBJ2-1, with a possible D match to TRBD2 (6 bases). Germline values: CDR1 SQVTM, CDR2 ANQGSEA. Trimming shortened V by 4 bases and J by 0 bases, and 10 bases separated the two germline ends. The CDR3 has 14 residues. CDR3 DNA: TGCAGCGTTGTTCTCGGGAGCTCCTACAATGAGCAGTTCTTC. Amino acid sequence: CSVVLGSSYNEQFF.

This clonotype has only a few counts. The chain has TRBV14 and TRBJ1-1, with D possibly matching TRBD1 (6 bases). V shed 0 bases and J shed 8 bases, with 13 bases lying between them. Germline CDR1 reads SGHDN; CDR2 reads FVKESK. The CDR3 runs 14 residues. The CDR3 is CASSQDRWGLEAFF. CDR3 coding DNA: TGTGCCAGCAGCCAAGATCGATGGGGGCTAGAAGCTTTCTTT.

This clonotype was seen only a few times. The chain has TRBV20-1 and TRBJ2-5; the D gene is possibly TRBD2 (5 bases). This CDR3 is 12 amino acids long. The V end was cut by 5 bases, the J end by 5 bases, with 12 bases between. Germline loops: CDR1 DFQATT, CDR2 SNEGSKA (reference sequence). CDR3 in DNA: TGCAGTGCTCTCCGGTCGGGGGAGACCCAGTACTTC. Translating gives CSALRSGETQYF.

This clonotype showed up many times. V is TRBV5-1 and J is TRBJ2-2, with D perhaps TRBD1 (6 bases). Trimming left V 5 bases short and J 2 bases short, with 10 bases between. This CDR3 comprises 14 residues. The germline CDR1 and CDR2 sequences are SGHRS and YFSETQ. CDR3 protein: CASRTGINTGELFF. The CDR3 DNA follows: TGCGCCAGCAGAACAGGGATAAACACCGGGGAGCTGTTTTTT.

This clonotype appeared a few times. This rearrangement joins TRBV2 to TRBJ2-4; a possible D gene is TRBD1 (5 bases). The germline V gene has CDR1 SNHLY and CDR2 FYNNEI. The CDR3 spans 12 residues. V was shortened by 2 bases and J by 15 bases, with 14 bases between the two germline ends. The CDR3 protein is CASSERQGMLYF. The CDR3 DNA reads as TGTGCCAGCAGTGAACGGCAGGGAATGTTGTACTTC.

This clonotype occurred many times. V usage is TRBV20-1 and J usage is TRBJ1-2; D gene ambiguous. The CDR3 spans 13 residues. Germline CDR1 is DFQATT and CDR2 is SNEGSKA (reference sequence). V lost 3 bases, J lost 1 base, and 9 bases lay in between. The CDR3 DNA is TGCAGTGCTAGTAGCGGGAATAACTATGGCTACACCTTC. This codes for CSASSGNNYGYTF.

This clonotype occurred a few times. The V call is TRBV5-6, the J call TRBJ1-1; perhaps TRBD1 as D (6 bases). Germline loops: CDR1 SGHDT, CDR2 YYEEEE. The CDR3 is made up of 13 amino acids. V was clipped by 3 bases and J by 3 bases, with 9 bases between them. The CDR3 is CASSYREYTEAFF. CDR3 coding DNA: TGTGCCAGCAGCTACAGGGAGTACACTGAAGCTTTCTTT. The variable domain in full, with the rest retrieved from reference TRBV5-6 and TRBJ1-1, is DAGVTQSPTHLIKTRGQQVTLRCSPKSGHDTVSWYQQALGQGPQFIFQYYEEEERQRGNFPDRFSGHQFPNYSSELNVNALLLGDSALYLCASSYREYTEAFFGQGTRLTVV.

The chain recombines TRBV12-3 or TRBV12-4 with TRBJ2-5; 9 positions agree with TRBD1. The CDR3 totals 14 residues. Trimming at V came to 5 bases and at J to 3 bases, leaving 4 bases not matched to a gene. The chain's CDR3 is CASSPGTGKETQYF. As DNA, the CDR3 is TGTGCCAGCAGTCCCGGGACAGGGAAAGAGACCCAGTACTTC.

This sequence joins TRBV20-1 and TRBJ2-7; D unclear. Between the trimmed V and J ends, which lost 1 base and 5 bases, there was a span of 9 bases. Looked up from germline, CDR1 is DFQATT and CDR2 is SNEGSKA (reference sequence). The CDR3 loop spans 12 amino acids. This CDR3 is CSARVAVDEQYF. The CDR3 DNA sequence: TGCAGTGCTAGAGTAGCTGTCGACGAGCAGTACTTC.

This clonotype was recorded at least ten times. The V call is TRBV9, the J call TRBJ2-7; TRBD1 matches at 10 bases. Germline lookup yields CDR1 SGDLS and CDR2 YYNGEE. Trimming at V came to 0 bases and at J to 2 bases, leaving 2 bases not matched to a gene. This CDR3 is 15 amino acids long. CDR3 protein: CASSVEGQGAYEQYF. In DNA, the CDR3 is TGTGCCAGCAGCGTAGAAGGACAGGGGGCCTACGAGCAGTACTTC.

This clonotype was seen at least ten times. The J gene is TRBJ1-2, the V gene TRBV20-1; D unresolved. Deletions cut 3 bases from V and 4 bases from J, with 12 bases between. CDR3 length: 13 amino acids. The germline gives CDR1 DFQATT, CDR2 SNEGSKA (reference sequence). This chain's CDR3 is CSASFRVGYGYTF. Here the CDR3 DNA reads TGCAGTGCTAGTTTCCGCGTCGGCTATGGCTACACCTTC.

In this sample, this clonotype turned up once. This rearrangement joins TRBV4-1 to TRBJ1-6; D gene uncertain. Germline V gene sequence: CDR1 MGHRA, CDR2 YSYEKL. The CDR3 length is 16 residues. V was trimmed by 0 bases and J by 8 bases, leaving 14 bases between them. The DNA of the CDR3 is TGCGCCAGCAGCCAAGAAGAACGGATGCATTATTCACCCCTCCACTTT. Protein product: CASSQEERMHYSPLHF.

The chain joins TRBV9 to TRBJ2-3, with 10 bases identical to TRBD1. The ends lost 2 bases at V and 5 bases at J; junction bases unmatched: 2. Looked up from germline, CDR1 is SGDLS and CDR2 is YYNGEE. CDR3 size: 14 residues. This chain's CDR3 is CASSVGQGVDTQYF. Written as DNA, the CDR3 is TGTGCCAGCAGCGTCGGACAGGGGGTAGATACGCAGTATTTT.